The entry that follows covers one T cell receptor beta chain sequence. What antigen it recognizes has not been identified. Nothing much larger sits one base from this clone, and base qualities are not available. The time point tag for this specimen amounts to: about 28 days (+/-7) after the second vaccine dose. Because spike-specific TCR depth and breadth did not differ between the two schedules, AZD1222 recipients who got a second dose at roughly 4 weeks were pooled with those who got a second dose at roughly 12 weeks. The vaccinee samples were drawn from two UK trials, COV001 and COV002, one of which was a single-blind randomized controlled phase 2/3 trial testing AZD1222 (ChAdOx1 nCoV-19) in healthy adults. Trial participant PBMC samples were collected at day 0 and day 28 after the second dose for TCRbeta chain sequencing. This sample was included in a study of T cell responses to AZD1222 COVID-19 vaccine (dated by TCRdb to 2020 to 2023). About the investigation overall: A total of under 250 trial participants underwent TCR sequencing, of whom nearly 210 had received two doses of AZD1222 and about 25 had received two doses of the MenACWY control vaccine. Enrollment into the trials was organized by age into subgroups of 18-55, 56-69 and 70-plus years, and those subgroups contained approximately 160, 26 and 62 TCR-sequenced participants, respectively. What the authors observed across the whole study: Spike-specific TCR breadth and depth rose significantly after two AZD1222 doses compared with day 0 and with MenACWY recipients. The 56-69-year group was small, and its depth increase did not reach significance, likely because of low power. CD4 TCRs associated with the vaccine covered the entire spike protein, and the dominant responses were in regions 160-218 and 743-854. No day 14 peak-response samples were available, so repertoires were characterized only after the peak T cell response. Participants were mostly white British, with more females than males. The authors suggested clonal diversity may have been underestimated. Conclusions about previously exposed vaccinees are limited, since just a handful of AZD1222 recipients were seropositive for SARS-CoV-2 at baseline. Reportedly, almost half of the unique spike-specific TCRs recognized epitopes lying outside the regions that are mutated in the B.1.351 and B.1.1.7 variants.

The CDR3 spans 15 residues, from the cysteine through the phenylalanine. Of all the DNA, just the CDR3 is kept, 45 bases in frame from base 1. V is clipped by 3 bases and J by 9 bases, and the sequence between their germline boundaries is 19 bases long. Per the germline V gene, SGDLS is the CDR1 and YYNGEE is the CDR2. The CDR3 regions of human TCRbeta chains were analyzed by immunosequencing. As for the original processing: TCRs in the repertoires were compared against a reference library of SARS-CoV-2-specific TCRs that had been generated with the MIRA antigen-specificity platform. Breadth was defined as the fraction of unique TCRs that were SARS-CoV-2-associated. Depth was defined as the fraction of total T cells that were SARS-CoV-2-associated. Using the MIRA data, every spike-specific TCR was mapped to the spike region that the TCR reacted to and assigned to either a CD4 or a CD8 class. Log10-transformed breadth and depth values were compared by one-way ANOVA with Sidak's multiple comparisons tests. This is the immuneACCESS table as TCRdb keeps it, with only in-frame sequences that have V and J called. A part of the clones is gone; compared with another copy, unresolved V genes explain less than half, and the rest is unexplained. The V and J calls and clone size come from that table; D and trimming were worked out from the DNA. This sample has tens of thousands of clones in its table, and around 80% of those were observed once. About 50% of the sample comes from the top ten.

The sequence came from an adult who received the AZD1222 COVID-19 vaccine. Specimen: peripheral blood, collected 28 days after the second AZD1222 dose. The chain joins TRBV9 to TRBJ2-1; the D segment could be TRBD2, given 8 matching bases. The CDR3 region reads CASSATSGGQVEQFF. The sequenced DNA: TGTGCCAGCAGCGCTACTAGCGGCGGACAGGTTGAGCAGTTCTTC.